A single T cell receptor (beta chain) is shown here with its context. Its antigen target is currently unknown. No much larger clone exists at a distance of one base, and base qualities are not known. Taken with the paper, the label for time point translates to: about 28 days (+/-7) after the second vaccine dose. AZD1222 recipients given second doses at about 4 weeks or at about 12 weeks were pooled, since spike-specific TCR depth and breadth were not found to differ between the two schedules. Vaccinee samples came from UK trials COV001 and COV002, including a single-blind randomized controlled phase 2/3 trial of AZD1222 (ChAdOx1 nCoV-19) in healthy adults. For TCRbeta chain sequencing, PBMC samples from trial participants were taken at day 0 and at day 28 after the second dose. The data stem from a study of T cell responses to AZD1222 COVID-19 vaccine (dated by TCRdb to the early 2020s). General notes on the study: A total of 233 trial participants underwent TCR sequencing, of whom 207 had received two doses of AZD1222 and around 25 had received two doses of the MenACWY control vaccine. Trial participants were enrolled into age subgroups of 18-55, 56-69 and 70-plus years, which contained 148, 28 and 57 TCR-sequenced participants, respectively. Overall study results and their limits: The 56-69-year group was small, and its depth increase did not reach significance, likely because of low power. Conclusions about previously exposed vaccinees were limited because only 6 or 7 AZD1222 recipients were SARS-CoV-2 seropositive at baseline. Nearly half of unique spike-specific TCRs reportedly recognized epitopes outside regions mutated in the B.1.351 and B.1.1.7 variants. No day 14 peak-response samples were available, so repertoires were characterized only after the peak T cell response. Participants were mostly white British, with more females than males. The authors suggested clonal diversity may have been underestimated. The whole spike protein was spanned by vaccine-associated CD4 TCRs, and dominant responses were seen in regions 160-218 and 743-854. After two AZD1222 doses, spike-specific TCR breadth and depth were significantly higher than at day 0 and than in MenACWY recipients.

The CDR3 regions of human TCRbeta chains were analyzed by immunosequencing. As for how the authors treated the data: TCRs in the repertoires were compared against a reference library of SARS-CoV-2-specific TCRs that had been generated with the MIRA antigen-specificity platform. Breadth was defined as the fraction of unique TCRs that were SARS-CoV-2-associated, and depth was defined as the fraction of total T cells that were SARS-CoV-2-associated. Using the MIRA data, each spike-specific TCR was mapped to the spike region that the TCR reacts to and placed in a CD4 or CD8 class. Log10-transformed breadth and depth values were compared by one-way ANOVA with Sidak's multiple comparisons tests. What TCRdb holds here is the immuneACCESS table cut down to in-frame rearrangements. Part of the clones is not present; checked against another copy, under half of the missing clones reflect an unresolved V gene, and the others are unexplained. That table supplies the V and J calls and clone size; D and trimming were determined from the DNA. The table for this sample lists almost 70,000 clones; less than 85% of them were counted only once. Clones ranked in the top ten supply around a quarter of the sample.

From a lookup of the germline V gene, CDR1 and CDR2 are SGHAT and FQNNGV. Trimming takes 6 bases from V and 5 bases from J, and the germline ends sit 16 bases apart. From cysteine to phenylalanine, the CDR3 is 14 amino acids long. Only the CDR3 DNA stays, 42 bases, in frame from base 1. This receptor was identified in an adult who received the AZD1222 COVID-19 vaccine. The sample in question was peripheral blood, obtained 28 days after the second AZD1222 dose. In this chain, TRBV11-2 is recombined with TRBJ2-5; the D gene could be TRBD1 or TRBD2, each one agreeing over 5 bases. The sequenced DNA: TGTGCCAGCAGAAAAGACGGTTGGGGGGAGACCCAGTACTTC. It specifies CASRKDGWGETQYF.